This is a list of T cell receptor beta chains from one sample in a study of cytomegalovirus exposure and HLA in healthy donors. The method was immunoSEQ multiplex PCR; TCRdb's version includes in-frame clones alone and lacks a portion of them. Of tens of thousands of clones in the sample, approximately 96% were seen once. Sequencing was carried out using PBMCs. These receptors were obtained from a man between 18 and 35 years old in good health and CMV-seronegative. Each CDR3 is given with its conserved first and last residue. A D gene is named only where the DNA matches it firmly. Size is stated for part of the rows, as once, few or many counts, or as a class when the clone is expanded.

DNA: TGTGCCATCAGTGGGAGGGGCTATGGCTACACCTTC; CDR3: CAISGRGYGYTF; D: -; J: TRBJ1-2; V: TRBV10-3; size: -
DNA: TGTGCCAGCAGGGAAAGACTAGCGGGTATACACGAGCAGTACTTC; CDR3: CASRERLAGIHEQYF; D: TRBD2; J: TRBJ2-7; V: TRBV2; size: -
DNA: TGTGCCAGCAGTTATGAGGGGACAGGGATAGTGGAGCAGTACTTC; CDR3: CASSYEGTGIVEQYF; D: TRBD1; J: TRBJ2-7; V: TRBV6-6; size: -
DNA: TGCGCTGGGGACAGTTACTACGAGCAGTACTTC; CDR3: CAGDSYYEQYF; D: TRBD1; J: TRBJ2-7; V: TRBV20-1; size: -
DNA: TGTGCCAGCAGCTTCTCCCCCGCTAGCGGGTACTTCTACGAGCAGTACTTC; CDR3: CASSFSPASGYFYEQYF; D: TRBD2; J: TRBJ2-7; V: TRBV7-9; size: -
DNA: TGTGCCAGCAGATTCGGGACAGGGGTCGAGAATGAGCAGTTCTTC; CDR3: CASRFGTGVENEQFF; D: TRBD1; J: TRBJ2-1; V: TRBV6-5; size: -
DNA: TGTGCCTGCGACCCGGATGGCCCCTTTCCCCACGACAGGGTAGACACCGGGGAGCTGTTTTTT; CDR3: CACDPDGPFPHDRVDTGELFF; D: TRBD1; J: TRBJ2-2; V: TRBV30; size: -
DNA: TGTGCCAGCAGCCTAGCGGGAGGGTCCTACGAGCAGTACTTC; CDR3: CASSLAGGSYEQYF; D: TRBD2; J: TRBJ2-7; V: TRBV2; size: -
DNA: TGTGCCAGCAGCGTAGTGGGGACAGGGATTGGTGAGCAGTTCTTC; CDR3: CASSVVGTGIGEQFF; D: TRBD1; J: TRBJ2-1; V: TRBV9; size: -
DNA: TGTGCCAGCAGTTTACCCAGGGAGGTCTATGGCTACACCTTC; CDR3: CASSLPREVYGYTF; D: -; J: TRBJ1-2; V: TRBV28; size: -
DNA: TGTGCCAGCAGCACCTACAGGGACACTGAAGCTTTCTTT; CDR3: CASSTYRDTEAFF; D: -; J: TRBJ1-1; V: TRBV11-3; size: -
DNA: TGTGCCAGCAGTGAGGAGGACGTATCCGAGCAGTACTTC; CDR3: CASSEEDVSEQYF; D: -; J: TRBJ2-7; V: TRBV25-1; size: -
DNA: TGTGCCACCCGGGACAGGGGAAGTGACGGTGAAAAACTGTTTTTT; CDR3: CATRDRGSDGEKLFF; D: TRBD1; J: TRBJ1-4; V: TRBV6-5; size: -
DNA: TGCAGCGTTGAAACGGGGGAGCCCTACAATGAGCAGTTCTTC; CDR3: CSVETGEPYNEQFF; D: -; J: TRBJ2-1; V: TRBV29-1; size: few
DNA: TGTGCCAGCAGCTTATTCAAACGGAGCTCTGGAAACACCATATATTTT; CDR3: CASSLFKRSSGNTIYF; D: -; J: TRBJ1-3; V: TRBV7-9; size: -
DNA: TGTGCCAGCAGGTTCCCCGGGACTAGCGGGAGTTGGTTCTCTAATGAGCAGTTCTTC; CDR3: CASRFPGTSGSWFSNEQFF; D: TRBD2; J: TRBJ2-1; V: TRBV7-9; size: -
DNA: TGTGCCACAGGACTAGCGGGAGCCTACGAGCAGTACTTC; CDR3: CATGLAGAYEQYF; D: TRBD2; J: TRBJ2-7; V: TRBV27; size: -
DNA: TGTGCCAGCAGTAAAACCGGGACAGGGAACGAGCAGTTCTTC; CDR3: CASSKTGTGNEQFF; D: TRBD1; J: TRBJ2-1; V: TRBV28; size: -
DNA: TGTGCCAGCAGTGATGAGGATAGCAATCAGCCCCAGCATTTT; CDR3: CASSDEDSNQPQHF; D: -; J: TRBJ1-5; V: TRBV6-1; size: -
DNA: TGTGCCAGCAGGGTGGGAGGGGGTGGCACCGGGGAGCTGTTTTTT; CDR3: CASRVGGGGTGELFF; D: -; J: TRBJ2-2; V: TRBV6-5; size: -
DNA: TGTGCCAGCAGACAGGGACGGCCCCAGCATTTT; CDR3: CASRQGRPQHF; D: -; J: TRBJ1-5; V: TRBV6-1; size: -
DNA: TGTGCCAGCAGAGGAACAGGGAGTACGCAGTATTTT; CDR3: CASRGTGSTQYF; D: -; J: TRBJ2-3; V: TRBV2; size: -
DNA: TGTGCCAGCAGCCCCGACAGGGCCTCCCTTCGCGAGACCCAGTACTTC; CDR3: CASSPDRASLRETQYF; D: TRBD1; J: TRBJ2-5; V: TRBV7-8; size: once
DNA: TGTGCCAGCACGTACGGACTTAGCACAGATACGCAGTATTTT; CDR3: CASTYGLSTDTQYF; D: -; J: TRBJ2-3; V: TRBV28; size: -
DNA: TGTGCCAGCAGCTTAAGGGACATCCTCCACGAGCAGTACTTC; CDR3: CASSLRDILHEQYF; D: -; J: TRBJ2-7; V: TRBV7-2; size: -
DNA: TGTGCCAGCACCGGGACAGGGGGCTTCTACGAGCAGTACTTC; CDR3: CASTGTGGFYEQYF; D: TRBD1; J: TRBJ2-7; V: TRBV27; size: -
DNA: TGTGCCAGCAGGGCGGGGGGGGTCCAAGAGACCCAGTACTTC; CDR3: CASRAGGVQETQYF; D: TRBD2; J: TRBJ2-5; V: TRBV2; size: -
DNA: TGTGCCAGCACCCGAACTAGCGGGAAGCCCTACGAGCAGTACTTC; CDR3: CASTRTSGKPYEQYF; D: TRBD2; J: TRBJ2-7; V: TRBV28; size: -
DNA: TGTGCCAGCAGCCCCTTGGGGCGGGGGGCGTCCGATCAGCCCCAGCATTTT; CDR3: CASSPLGRGASDQPQHF; D: -; J: TRBJ1-5; V: TRBV14; size: -
DNA: TGTGCCAGCAGCTTAGGCAGGGCCGTATACTTC; CDR3: CASSLGRAVYF; D: -; J: TRBJ2-7; V: TRBV7-2; size: -
DNA: TGTGCCAGCACCTCAGGACTTCATAATGAGCAGTTCTTC; CDR3: CASTSGLHNEQFF; D: -; J: TRBJ2-1; V: TRBV27; size: -
DNA: TGTGCCAGCAGTGAAGTTCGAGCGGGAGGCTCCGAGCAGTACTTC; CDR3: CASSEVRAGGSEQYF; D: TRBD2; J: TRBJ2-7; V: TRBV6-1; size: -
DNA: TGTGCCAGCAGCTGGGGGACTTTAAACACTGAAGCTTTCTTT; CDR3: CASSWGTLNTEAFF; D: -; J: TRBJ1-1; V: TRBV5-4; size: once
DNA: TGTGCCAGCAGCCGCTACGCTTCCGACTACCGAGAGACCCAGTACTTC; CDR3: CASSRYASDYRETQYF; D: -; J: TRBJ2-5; V: TRBV5-6; size: -
DNA: TGTGCCAGCACGGGGACACCGAGCTCCTACAATGAGCAGTTCTTC; CDR3: CASTGTPSSYNEQFF; D: -; J: TRBJ2-1; V: TRBV2; size: -
DNA: TGTGCCAGCAGACGCTTGGGGGGATACCCTGAAGCTTTCTTT; CDR3: CASRRLGGYPEAFF; D: -; J: TRBJ1-1; V: TRBV6-6; size: -
DNA: TGTGCCATCAGACTTGGGACTGGCAGCTCCTACGAGCAGTACTTC; CDR3: CAIRLGTGSSYEQYF; D: -; J: TRBJ2-7; V: TRBV10-3; size: -
DNA: TGTGCCAGCTCACCTCGACTAGCGGGGGACTACAATGAGCAGTTCTTC; CDR3: CASSPRLAGDYNEQFF; D: TRBD2; J: TRBJ2-1; V: TRBV18; size: -
DNA: TGTGCCTGGAGTGTCAGCGCGTCCGGGGCCAACGTCCTGACTTTC; CDR3: CAWSVSASGANVLTF; D: -; J: TRBJ2-6; V: TRBV30; size: -
DNA: TGCGCCAGCAGCCAAGATCCGGGACAGGGAACTGAAGCTTTCTTT; CDR3: CASSQDPGQGTEAFF; D: TRBD1; J: TRBJ1-1; V: TRBV4-3; size: -
DNA: TGTGCCAGCGGAGCGGGTCACCAAGAGACCCAGTACTTC; CDR3: CASGAGHQETQYF; D: -; J: TRBJ2-5; V: TRBV27; size: -
DNA: TGTGCCAGCAGACCAGGGGTTTTGGGCAATCAGCCCCAGCATTTT; CDR3: CASRPGVLGNQPQHF; D: -; J: TRBJ1-5; V: TRBV28; size: -